This TCR beta chain is drawn from a study of shared clonotypes between healthy human individuals. The study, taken as a whole, reports: The sharing of around 5% of naive CD4 clonotypes was seen across several donors. Among non-shared clonotypes, generation probabilities were lower than among those shared by all four donors.

In regard to this clone: Its target is not known.

Sorted-subset replicate PCRs used approximately 190 ng of genomic DNA. This amount corresponded to about 29,000 T cell genomes. Method: immunoSEQ multiplex PCR; TCRdb's copy keeps in-frame clones and lacks some. This sample has some 2.1 million clones, with about 95% found just once. Germline V gene data show CDR1 as MNHNS and CDR2 as SASEGT. The CDR3 is 11 amino acids. The V and J ends lost 11 bases and 8 bases, in that order; junction bases with no gene match: 4. Naive CD8 cells were CD45RO-negative, positively selected for CCR7, excluding terminally differentiated effector memory CD45RA+ cells. This TCR was recovered from a man aged 18 to 29 in good health. The chain combines TRBV6-1 with TRBJ2-1; 9 nucleotides match TRBD1. Sequenced material: naive CD8+ T cells sorted from blood. DNA of the CDR3: TGTGCCGGCCGGACAGGGGATGAGCAGTTCTTC. This sequence encodes CAGRTGDEQFF.